This is a list of T cell receptor beta chains from one sample in a study of shared clonotypes between healthy human individuals. The table came from immunoSEQ multiplex PCR; TCRdb's copy has only in-frame clones and leaves some out. This table has more than 850,000 clones, around 78% appearing once. Sequencing was performed on memory CD4+ T cells from PBMCs. The receptors shown here come from a man younger than 35 in good health. Some clones in this sample may be carry-over from other donors' samples. The CDR3 runs from the conserved cysteine through the conserved F or W. Fields, in order: V gene, clone size, D gene, J gene, CDR3 DNA, CDR3 protein. D genes are given only for firm matches. Only some rows state a clone size, as once, few, many or a class for expanded clones.

V gene: TRBV2; clone size: few; D gene: TRBD2; J gene: TRBJ2-7; CDR3 DNA: TGTGCCAGCAGTAGGGACTACTACAGCTCCTACGAGCAGTACTTC; CDR3 protein: CASSRDYYSSYEQYF
V gene: TRBV2; clone size: few; D gene: NA; J gene: TRBJ2-3; CDR3 DNA: TGTGCCAGCAGGAATGGCAGGGCCACAGATACGCAGTATTTT; CDR3 protein: CASRNGRATDTQYF
V gene: TRBV11-2; clone size: NA; D gene: NA; J gene: TRBJ2-2; CDR3 DNA: TGTGCCAGCAAACCGGACTTAAACACCGGGGAGCTGTTTTTT; CDR3 protein: CASKPDLNTGELFF
V gene: TRBV9; clone size: NA; D gene: TRBD1; J gene: TRBJ2-7; CDR3 DNA: TGTGCCAGCAGCTCCACAGGGGGCTACGAGCAGTACTTC; CDR3 protein: CASSSTGGYEQYF
V gene: TRBV5-1; clone size: few; D gene: NA; J gene: TRBJ2-7; CDR3 DNA: TGCGCCAGCAGCTTGGCGCTTAGCGACTCCTACGAGCAGTACTTC; CDR3 protein: CASSLALSDSYEQYF
V gene: TRBV28; clone size: NA; D gene: NA; J gene: TRBJ1-2; CDR3 DNA: TGTGCCAGCGGCAGGGGAAACGCTAACACCCGAGGAGCGTGTACCTTC; CDR3 protein: CASGRGNANTRGACTF
V gene: TRBV28; clone size: NA; D gene: NA; J gene: TRBJ1-4; CDR3 DNA: TGTGCCAGCAGTTCCCGCGTGCAGGGGCGGACTAATGAAAAACTGTTTTTT; CDR3 protein: CASSSRVQGRTNEKLFF
V gene: TRBV18; clone size: few; D gene: TRBD2; J gene: TRBJ2-3; CDR3 DNA: TGTGCCAGCTCACCAGGGACTAGCGGGGATACGCAGTATTTT; CDR3 protein: CASSPGTSGDTQYF
V gene: TRBV7-9; clone size: NA; D gene: NA; J gene: TRBJ1-1; CDR3 DNA: TGTGCCAGCAGCTTGCAGACGAACACTGAAGCTTTCTTT; CDR3 protein: CASSLQTNTEAFF
V gene: TRBV27; clone size: NA; D gene: NA; J gene: TRBJ2-3; CDR3 DNA: TGTGCCAGCAGTTCGCCAGCGCCCTTCACAGATACGCAGTATTTT; CDR3 protein: CASSSPAPFTDTQYF
V gene: TRBV27; clone size: NA; D gene: TRBD2; J gene: TRBJ2-1; CDR3 DNA: TGTGCCAGCAGCCCCGCGGGACTAGCGTACAATGAGCAGTTCTTC; CDR3 protein: CASSPAGLAYNEQFF
V gene: TRBV28; clone size: NA; D gene: NA; J gene: TRBJ2-7; CDR3 DNA: TGTGCCAGCCGGACCGGGAGAACCTACGAGCAGTACTTC; CDR3 protein: CASRTGRTYEQYF
V gene: TRBV18; clone size: NA; D gene: NA; J gene: TRBJ1-2; CDR3 DNA: TGTGCCAGCTCACTCTGGAGGGATAGAGGCTACACCTTC; CDR3 protein: CASSLWRDRGYTF
V gene: TRBV14; clone size: NA; D gene: NA; J gene: TRBJ2-1; CDR3 DNA: TGTGCCAGCAGCCGCCGATTAGTGGATGAGCAGTTCTTC; CDR3 protein: CASSRRLVDEQFF
V gene: TRBV2; clone size: NA; D gene: NA; J gene: TRBJ2-7; CDR3 DNA: TGTGCCAGCAGTACGGACGTGTACGAGCAGTACTTC; CDR3 protein: CASSTDVYEQYF
V gene: TRBV28; clone size: NA; D gene: NA; J gene: TRBJ1-1; CDR3 DNA: TGTGCCAGCAGTTCCGCCAGGGAAGTAGCTTTCTTT; CDR3 protein: CASSSAREVAFF
V gene: TRBV27; clone size: few; D gene: NA; J gene: TRBJ1-5; CDR3 DNA: TGTGCCAGCAGCAGGGAGTATAAGTGGGCGCCCCAGCATTTT; CDR3 protein: CASSREYKWAPQHF